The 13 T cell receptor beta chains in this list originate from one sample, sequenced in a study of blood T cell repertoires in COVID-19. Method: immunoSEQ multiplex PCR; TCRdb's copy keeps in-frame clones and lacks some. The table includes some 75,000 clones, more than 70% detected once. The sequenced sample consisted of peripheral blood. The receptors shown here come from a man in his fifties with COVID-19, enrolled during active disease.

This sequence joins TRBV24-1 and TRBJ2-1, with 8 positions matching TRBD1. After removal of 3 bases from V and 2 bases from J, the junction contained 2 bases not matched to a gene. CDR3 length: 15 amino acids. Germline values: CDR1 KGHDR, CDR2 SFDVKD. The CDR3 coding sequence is TGTGCCACCAGTGATCGGACAGGGACCTACAATGAGCAGTTCTTC. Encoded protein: CATSDRTGTYNEQFF.

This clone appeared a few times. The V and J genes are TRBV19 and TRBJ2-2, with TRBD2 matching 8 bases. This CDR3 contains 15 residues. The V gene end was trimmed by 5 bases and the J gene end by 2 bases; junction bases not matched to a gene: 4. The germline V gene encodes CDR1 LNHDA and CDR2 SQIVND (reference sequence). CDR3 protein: CASSVSGINTGELFF. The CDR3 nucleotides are TGTGCCAGTAGTGTTAGCGGGATTAACACCGGGGAGCTGTTTTTT. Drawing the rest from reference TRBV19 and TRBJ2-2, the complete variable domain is DGGITQSPKYLFRKEGQNVTLSCEQNLNHDAMYWYRQDPGQGLRLIYYSQIVNDFQKGDIAEGYSVSREKKESFPLTVTSAQKNPTAFYLCASSVSGINTGELFFGEGSRLTVL.

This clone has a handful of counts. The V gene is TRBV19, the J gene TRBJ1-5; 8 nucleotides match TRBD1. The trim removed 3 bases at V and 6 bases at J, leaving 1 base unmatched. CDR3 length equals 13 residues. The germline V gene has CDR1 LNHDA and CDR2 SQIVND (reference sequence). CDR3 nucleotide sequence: TGTGCCAGTAGTATGGACAGGGCTCAGCCCCAGCATTTT. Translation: CASSMDRAQPQHF.

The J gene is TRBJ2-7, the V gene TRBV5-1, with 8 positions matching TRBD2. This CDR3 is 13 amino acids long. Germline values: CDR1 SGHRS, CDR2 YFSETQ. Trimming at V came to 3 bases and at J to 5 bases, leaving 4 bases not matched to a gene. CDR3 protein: CASSSGLVNEQYF. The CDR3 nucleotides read TGCGCCAGCAGCTCGGGACTAGTAAACGAGCAGTACTTC.

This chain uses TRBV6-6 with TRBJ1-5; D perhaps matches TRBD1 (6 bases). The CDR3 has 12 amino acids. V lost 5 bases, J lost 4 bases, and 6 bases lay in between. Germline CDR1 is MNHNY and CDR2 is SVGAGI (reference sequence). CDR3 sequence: CASSTGNQPQHF. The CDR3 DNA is TGTGCCAGCAGTACAGGGAATCAGCCCCAGCATTTT.

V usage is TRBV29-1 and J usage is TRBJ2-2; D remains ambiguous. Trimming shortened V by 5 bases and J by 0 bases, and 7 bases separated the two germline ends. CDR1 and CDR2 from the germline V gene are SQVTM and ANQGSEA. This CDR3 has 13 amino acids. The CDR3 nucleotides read TGCAGCGTTCTAGACTCGAACACCGGGGAGCTGTTTTTT. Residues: CSVLDSNTGELFF.

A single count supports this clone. The DNA for the CDR3 is TGTGCCAGCTCCCCCGACAGGAATCAGCCCCAGCATTTT. Protein sequence: CASSPDRNQPQHF. The chain couples TRBV18 to TRBJ1-5, with D perhaps TRBD1 (6 bases). The CDR3 length is 13 residues. Germline V CDR1 and CDR2: KGHSH, LQKENI. V gave up 6 bases and J gave up 4 bases, with 10 bases separating them.

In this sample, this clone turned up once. CDR3 region: CASSLEGFGTQYF. DNA of the CDR3: TGTGCCAGCAGCTTAGAGGGGTTCGGGACCCAGTACTTC. The gene calls are TRBV7-2 and TRBJ2-5; weak D call: TRBD1 (5 bases). The germline CDR1 and CDR2 sequences are SGHTA and FQGNSA. CDR3 length: 13 residues. V lost 1 base and J 7 bases, leaving 10 bases between the germline ends.

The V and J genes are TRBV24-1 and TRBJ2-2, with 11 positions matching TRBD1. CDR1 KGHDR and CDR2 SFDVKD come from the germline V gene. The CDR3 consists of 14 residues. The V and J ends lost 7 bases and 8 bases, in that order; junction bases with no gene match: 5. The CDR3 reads CATRGQGAMGELFF. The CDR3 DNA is TGTGCCACCAGAGGACAGGGGGCGATGGGGGAGCTGTTTTTT.

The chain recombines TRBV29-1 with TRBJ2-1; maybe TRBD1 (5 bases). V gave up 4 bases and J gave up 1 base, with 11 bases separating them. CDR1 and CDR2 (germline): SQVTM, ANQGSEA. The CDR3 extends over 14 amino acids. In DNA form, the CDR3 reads TGCAGCGTTGGGAGAGACAGTTCCTACAATGAGCAGTTCTTC. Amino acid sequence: CSVGRDSSYNEQFF.

CDR3 residues: CASSPGQGAYEQYF. Here the CDR3 DNA reads TGTGCCAGCTCACCTGGGCAGGGGGCATACGAGCAGTACTTC. The V call is TRBV18, the J call TRBJ2-7; 8 bases are shared with TRBD1. Germline values: CDR1 KGHSH, CDR2 LQKENI. The V gene end was trimmed by 3 bases and the J gene end by 4 bases; junction bases not matched to a gene: 5. CDR3 length equals 14 residues. Looking up the rest from reference TRBV18 and TRBJ2-7 gives the full variable domain: NAGVMQNPRHLVRRRGQEARLRCSPMKGHSHVYWYRQLPEEGLKFMVYLQKENIIDESGMPKERFSAEFPKEGPSILRIQQVVRGDSAAYFCASSPGQGAYEQYFGPGTRLTVT.

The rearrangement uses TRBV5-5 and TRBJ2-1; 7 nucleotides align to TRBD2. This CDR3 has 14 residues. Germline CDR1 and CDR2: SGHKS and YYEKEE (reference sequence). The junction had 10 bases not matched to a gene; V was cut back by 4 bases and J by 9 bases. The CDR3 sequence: CASSPAGSRIEQFF. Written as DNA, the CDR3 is TGTGCCAGCAGCCCAGCGGGGAGTAGGATTGAGCAGTTCTTC.

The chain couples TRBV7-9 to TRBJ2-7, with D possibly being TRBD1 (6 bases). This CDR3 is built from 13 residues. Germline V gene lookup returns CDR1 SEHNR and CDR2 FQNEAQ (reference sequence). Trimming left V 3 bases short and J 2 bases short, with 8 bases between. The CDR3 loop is CASSFRGTYEQYF. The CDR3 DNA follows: TGTGCCAGCAGCTTCAGGGGAACCTACGAGCAGTACTTC.